This entry lists 23 T cell receptor beta chains sequenced from one sample in a study of shared clonotypes between healthy human individuals. Using immunoSEQ multiplex PCR, the repertoire was profiled, and TCRdb retains in-frame clones only, with some absent. The table records around 200,000 clones, roughly 93% of them present only once. The sequencing sample was made of naive CD4+ T cells sorted from blood. The subset was: CD45RA+ positively selected. The receptors were gathered from a woman aged 25 to 45 in good health.

V is TRBV10-3 and J is TRBJ1-1; the D is unclear. Trimming pared 0 bases from V and 2 bases from J, leaving 4 bases between. The CDR3 covers 13 residues. Looked up from germline, CDR1 is ENHRY and CDR2 is SYGVKD. The CDR3 loop is CAISESANTEAFF. The CDR3 DNA reads as TGTGCCATCAGTGAGTCGGCAAACACTGAAGCTTTCTTT.

The chain is built from TRBV6-1 and TRBJ2-7, with D unclear. Germline CDR1 reads MNHNS; CDR2 reads SASEGT. The CDR3 loop spans 11 amino acids. V was cut by 2 bases and J by 4 bases, with 3 bases left in between. CDR3 residues: CASSEFYEQYF. The CDR3 region has the DNA TGTGCCAGCAGTGAATTTTACGAGCAGTACTTC.

The CDR3 DNA follows: TGTGCCAGTAGTACCTTAATAGGAGAGACCCAGTACTTC. This encodes CASSTLIGETQYF. The chain couples TRBV19 to TRBJ2-5; D unresolved. V was shortened by 4 bases and J by 4 bases, with 10 bases between the two germline ends. The germline V gene has CDR1 LNHDA and CDR2 SQIVND (reference sequence). The CDR3 extends over 13 amino acids. The full variable domain, rest sourced from reference TRBV19 and TRBJ2-5, is DGGITQSPKYLFRKEGQNVTLSCEQNLNHDAMYWYRQDPGQGLRLIYYSQIVNDFQKGDIAEGYSVSREKKESFPLTVTSAQKNPTAFYLCASSTLIGETQYFGPGTRLLVL.

The gene calls are TRBV7-2 and TRBJ1-3; D might be TRBD1 (5 bases). With 1 base removed from V and 3 bases from J, the gap between germline ends came to 10 bases. The CDR3 consists of 15 residues. Germline V gene sequence: CDR1 SGHTA, CDR2 FQGNSA. The CDR3 reads CASSLVGRVGNTIYF. The CDR3 region has the DNA TGTGCCAGCAGCTTAGTAGGCAGGGTTGGAAACACCATATATTTT.

V is TRBV28 and J is TRBJ2-2; tentatively, D is TRBD1 (6 bases). Germline V gene sequence: CDR1 MDHEN, CDR2 SYDVKM. The length of the CDR3 is 15 residues. Trimming left V 3 bases short and J 4 bases short, with 12 bases between. The CDR3 nucleotides are TGTGCCAGCAGTTTCCAGGGGACGGTCACCGGGGAGCTGTTTTTT. The encoded protein is CASSFQGTVTGELFF.

This chain uses TRBV18 with TRBJ2-5; possibly TRBD2 for D (6 bases). The tail of the sequence fits TRBJ2-7 better, so the J call may be wrong. This CDR3 contains 14 residues. The germline V gene encodes CDR1 KGHSH and CDR2 LQKENI. CDR3 sequence: CASSPVYGSHEQYF. DNA for the CDR3: TGTGCCAGCTCACCGGTCTACGGGAGCCACGAGCAGTACTTC.

The chain links TRBV4-2 to TRBJ2-7; 9 nucleotides line up with TRBD2. Germline V CDR1 and CDR2: LGHNA, YNFKEQ. The CDR3 length is 16 residues. V was pared by 5 bases and J by 7 bases, with 15 bases of the junction left unmatched. CDR3 nucleotide sequence: TGTGCCAGCAGCTTGGCCGGTAGCGGGGGCTCCAGGGAGCAGTACTTC. Its protein product is CASSLAGSGGSREQYF.

The V call is TRBV5-1, the J call TRBJ2-7, with TRBD2 identical over 9 bases. Germline V gives CDR1 SGHRS, CDR2 YFSETQ. This CDR3 spans 14 amino acids. V dropped 4 bases and J dropped 0; count of bases not matched to a gene: 2. CDR3 bases: TGCGCCAGCAGCCGTAGCGGGAGCTCCTACGAGCAGTACTTC. It yields the protein CASSRSGSSYEQYF.

The rearrangement links TRBV5-1 to TRBJ1-1; weak D call: TRBD1 (6 bases). Per the germline V gene, CDR1 is SGHRS and CDR2 is YFSETQ. The CDR3 consists of 15 residues. Deletions cut 0 bases from V and 1 base from J, with 10 bases between. Here the CDR3 DNA reads TGCGCCAGCAGCTTGGCTCCAGGGGAGAACACTGAAGCTTTCTTT. It specifies CASSLAPGENTEAFF.

This clone was recorded once. The chain uses TRBV5-1 and TRBJ2-2, with TRBD2 matching 8 bases. V lost 0 bases, J lost 1 base, and 5 bases stayed unmatched. CDR1 and CDR2 (germline): SGHRS, YFSETQ. The CDR3 contains 17 residues. The CDR3 loop reads CASSLVTLAGNTGELFF. Here the CDR3 DNA reads TGCGCCAGCAGCTTGGTAACTCTAGCGGGGAACACCGGGGAGCTGTTTTTT. Full variable domain (remainder filled in from reference TRBV5-1 and TRBJ2-2): KAGVTQTPRYLIKTRGQQVTLSCSPISGHRSVSWYQQTPGQGLQFLFEYFSETQRNKGNFPGRFSGRQFSNSRSEMNVSTLELGDSALYLCASSLVTLAGNTGELFFGEGSRLTVL.

The chain joins TRBV7-8 to TRBJ1-3; D unclear. Per the germline V gene, CDR1 is SGHVS and CDR2 is FQNEAQ. This CDR3 spans 16 amino acids. V was pared by 3 bases and J by 0 bases, with 12 bases between. CDR3 protein: CASSLVTSPSGNTIYF. For the CDR3, the DNA is TGTGCCAGCAGCTTGGTTACATCTCCCTCTGGAAACACCATATATTTT.

The DNA of the CDR3 is TGTGCCAGCAGTTTGGGACACCTCAGTAATTCACCCCTCCACTTT. Translating gives CASSLGHLSNSPLHF. This rearrangement joins TRBV27 to TRBJ1-6; D might be TRBD1 (6 bases). The length of the CDR3 is 15 residues. Germline-derived CDR1 and CDR2 are MNHEY and SMNVEV (reference sequence). Trimming shortened V by 3 bases and J by 6 bases, and 12 bases separated the two germline ends.

V and J are TRBV5-1 and TRBJ2-7; a possible D gene is TRBD1 (6 bases). Trimming left V 0 bases short and J 0 bases short, with 7 bases between. This CDR3 contains 14 residues. Germline-derived CDR1 and CDR2 are SGHRS and YFSETQ. CDR3 bases: TGCGCCAGCAGCTTGGAGGACAGCTCCTACGAGCAGTACTTC. It yields the protein CASSLEDSSYEQYF.

The V gene is TRBV4-1, the J gene TRBJ2-7; TRBD2 matches at 8 bases. The CDR3 runs to 15 residues. The germline V gene has CDR1 MGHRA and CDR2 YSYEKL. Trimming at V came to 0 bases and at J to 4 bases, leaving 5 bases not matched to a gene. The CDR3 reads CASSQDGVAGYEQYF. The CDR3 DNA is TGCGCCAGCAGCCAAGATGGAGTAGCGGGATACGAGCAGTACTTC.

The chain is built from TRBV5-1 and TRBJ2-5; 8 bases are a match to TRBD1. The last part of the DNA fits TRBJ2-7 better; the J call may be wrong. Germline V gives CDR1 SGHRS, CDR2 YFSETQ. The CDR3 has 15 residues. The DNA for the CDR3 is TGCGCCAGCTGGACAGGGCAGAAGCACTATTACGAGCAGTACTTC. The encoded protein is CASWTGQKHYYEQYF.

CDR3 sequence reads: CASSILGGPSYEQYF. CDR3 bases: TGTGCCAGTAGTATTCTCGGGGGGCCCTCCTACGAGCAGTACTTC. The chain has TRBV19 and TRBJ2-7, with D possibly matching TRBD2 (7 bases). Germline lookup yields CDR1 LNHDA and CDR2 SQIVND (reference sequence). The CDR3 extends over 15 amino acids. V lost 3 bases, J lost 0 bases, and 12 bases lay in between.

The chain couples TRBV5-5 to TRBJ1-3; D is ambiguous. Trimming took 4 bases from V and 2 from J, leaving 10 bases between them. The CDR3 has 14 residues. Looked up from germline, CDR1 is SGHKS and CDR2 is YYEKEE (reference sequence). The CDR3 region is CASSMQEAGNTIYF. CDR3 nucleotide sequence: TGTGCCAGCAGCATGCAGGAGGCTGGAAACACCATATATTTT.

The chain uses TRBV29-1 and TRBJ2-7; 7 positions match TRBD1. Germline CDR1 reads SQVTM; CDR2 reads ANQGSEA. V was pared by 3 bases and J by 4 bases, with 3 bases of the junction left unmatched. The CDR3 runs 12 residues. DNA for the CDR3: TGCAGCGTTGACGCACAGGGGTACGAGCAGTACTTC. This translates into CSVDAQGYEQYF.

The chain joins TRBV28 to TRBJ2-7; possibly TRBD1 for D (6 bases). Looked up from germline, CDR1 is MDHEN and CDR2 is SYDVKM. This CDR3 region has 11 residues. V lost 8 bases, J lost 5 bases, and 10 bases lay in between. CDR3 sequence: CASHRDDEQYF. The CDR3 DNA reads TGTGCCAGCCACAGGGACGACGAGCAGTACTTC.

V usage is TRBV7-9 and J usage is TRBJ2-5; 7 bases are a match to TRBD2. Germline V gene data show CDR1 as SEHNR and CDR2 as FQNEAQ (reference sequence). The CDR3 runs to 14 residues. Germline trimming cut 5 bases from V and 5 bases from J; bases unmatched to any gene: 8. In DNA form, the CDR3 reads TGTGCCAGCAGCCCCCTGGCGGGAGTGGAGACCCAGTACTTC. Residues: CASSPLAGVETQYF.

The chain couples TRBV19 to TRBJ2-7; D unresolved. V lost 4 bases to trimming and J lost 3 bases, with 10 bases between them. This CDR3 contains 13 residues. The germline CDR1 and CDR2 sequences are LNHDA and SQIVND (reference sequence). The chain's CDR3 is CASSNIPSYEQYF. The DNA of the CDR3 is TGTGCCAGTAGTAATATACCCAGCTACGAGCAGTACTTC.

The chain is built from TRBV10-3 and TRBJ2-5; D might be TRBD1 (6 bases). The end of the DNA aligns better with TRBJ2-7, so the J call may be wrong. Per germline, CDR1 ENHRY and CDR2 SYGVKD. This CDR3 is 16 amino acids long. The CDR3 DNA reads TGTGCCATCAGTCCCCACAACCGGGACATCTCCTACGAGCAGTACTTC. Translation gives CAISPHNRDISYEQYF.

The V gene is TRBV5-4, the J gene TRBJ2-1, with TRBD2 matching 12 bases. Germline-derived CDR1 and CDR2 are SGHNT and YYREEE (reference sequence). CDR3 length: 15 amino acids. V lost 4 bases and J lost 2; bases outside the gene matches: 1. CDR3 sequence reads: CASSRTSGTYNEQFF. CDR3 DNA: TGTGCCAGCAGCCGGACTAGCGGGACCTACAATGAGCAGTTCTTC.